This T cell receptor (beta chain) was sequenced for a study of graft-versus-host responses after intestinal transplantation. Study overall: For two to three years after anti-thymocyte globulin induction, all recipients took tacrolimus and steroids. Findings and limits, study-wide: Early post-transplant declines in HvG were associated with peak levels of circulating GvH clones.

The junction had 5 bases not matched to a gene; V was cut back by 6 bases and J by 6 bases. The CDR3 consists of 14 residues. Germline values: CDR1 MDHEN, CDR2 SYDVKM. As for this clone: The antigen remains unidentified.

Assay: immunoSEQ multiplex PCR; the TCRdb copy retains only in-frame clones and omits some. Of some 140,000 clones listed, approximately 91% were seen once; the top ten hold 0.19%. This clonotype originated in a human donor who received an intestinal transplant. Specimen: unstimulated CD4+ T cells sorted from spleen or lymph node cells, collected before intestinal transplant. This chain links TRBV28 with TRBJ1-4; 9 bases fit TRBD1. CDR3 coding DNA: TGTGCCAGCAGGCACAGGGGGCGGGATGAAAAACTGTTTTTT. Its translation is CASRHRGRDEKLFF.